The clone carrying this T cell receptor (beta chain) was observed once. Authors' processing steps: Scientists estimated how many nucleated cells there were by amplifying reference gene primers. Only in-frame clones appear in the TCRdb table, and some are missing; sequencing was by immunoSEQ multiplex PCR. The DNA gave D and trimming, while V, J and clone size come from that table. The table shows 140,000 or so clones, with 80% to 90% occurring only once. The sample originates from a study of blood T cell repertoires in COVID-19. Study details: Sites across the United States, Italy and Spain contributed samples from acute and convalescent COVID-19. PBMCs, B-cell-depleted T cells, or T cells were the source of the cDNA or gDNA that made up the material.

The CDR3 length is 15 residues. V lost 4 bases to trimming and J lost 2 bases; unmatched junction nucleotides: 7. The V gene's germline CDR1 is MDHEN and CDR2 SYDVKM. The clonotype comes from a woman aged 55-69 years with active COVID-19. J is TRBJ1-2 and V is TRBV28, with 7 positions matching TRBD1. The sample comprised peripheral blood. The CDR3 DNA reads TGTGCCAGCAGTTCGGCAGGGGGTGGGAACTATGGCTACACCTTC. It is translated as CASSSAGGGNYGYTF.